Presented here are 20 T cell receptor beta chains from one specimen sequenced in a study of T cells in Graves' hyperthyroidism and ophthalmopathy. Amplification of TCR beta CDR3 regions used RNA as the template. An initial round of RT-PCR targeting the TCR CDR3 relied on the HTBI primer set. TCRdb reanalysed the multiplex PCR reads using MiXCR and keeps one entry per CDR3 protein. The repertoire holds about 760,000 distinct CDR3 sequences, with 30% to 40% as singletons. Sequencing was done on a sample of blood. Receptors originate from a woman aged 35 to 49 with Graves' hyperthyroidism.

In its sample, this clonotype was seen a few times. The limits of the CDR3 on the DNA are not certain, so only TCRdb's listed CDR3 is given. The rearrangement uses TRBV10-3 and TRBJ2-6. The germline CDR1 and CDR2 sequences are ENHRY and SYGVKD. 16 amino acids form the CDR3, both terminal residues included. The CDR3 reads CASSTSTGTGANVLTF.

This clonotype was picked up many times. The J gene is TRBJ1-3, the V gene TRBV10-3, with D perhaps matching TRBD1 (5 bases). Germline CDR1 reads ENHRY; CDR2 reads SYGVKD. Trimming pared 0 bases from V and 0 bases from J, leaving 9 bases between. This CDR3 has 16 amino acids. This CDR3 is CAISESRGDSGNTIYF. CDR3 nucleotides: TGTGCCATCAGTGAGTCACGGGGGGACTCTGGAAACACCATATATTTT.

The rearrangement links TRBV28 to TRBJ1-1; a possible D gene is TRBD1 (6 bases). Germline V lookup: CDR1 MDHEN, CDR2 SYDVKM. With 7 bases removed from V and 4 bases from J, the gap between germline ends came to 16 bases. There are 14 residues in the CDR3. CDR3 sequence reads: CASISGGWGTEAFF. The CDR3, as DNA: TGTGCCAGCATCAGCGGGGGCTGGGGCACTGAAGCTTTCTTT.

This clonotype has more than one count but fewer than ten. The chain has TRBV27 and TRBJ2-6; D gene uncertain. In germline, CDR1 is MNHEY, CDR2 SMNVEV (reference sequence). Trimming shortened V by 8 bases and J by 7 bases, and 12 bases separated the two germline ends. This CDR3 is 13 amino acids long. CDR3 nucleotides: TGTGCCAGCTCGGCAGTAACAGCCAACGTCCTGACTTTC. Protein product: CASSAVTANVLTF. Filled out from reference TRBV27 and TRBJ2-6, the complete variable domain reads EAQVTQNPRYLITVTGKKLTVTCSQNMNHEYMSWYRQDPGLGLRQIYYSMNVEVTDKGDVPEGYKVSRKEKRNFPLILESPSPNQTSLYFCASSAVTANVLTFGAGSRLTVL.

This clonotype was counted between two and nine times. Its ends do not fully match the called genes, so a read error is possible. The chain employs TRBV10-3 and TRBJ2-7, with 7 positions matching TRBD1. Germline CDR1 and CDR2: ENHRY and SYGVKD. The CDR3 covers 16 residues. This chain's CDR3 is CASSLTKTGRPYEQYF. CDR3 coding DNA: TGTGCCAGCAGTTTAACGAAGACAGGGCGACCCTACGAGCAGTACTTC.

CDR3 bases: TGTGCCAGCAGCCGACGCCCAACTTTTAGCGGAGGACCCTACGAGCAGTACTTC. As protein: CASSRRPTFSGGPYEQYF. The chain uses TRBV2 and TRBJ2-7; tentatively, D is TRBD2 (6 bases). Germline CDR1 SNHLY, CDR2 FYNNEI. This CDR3 region has 18 residues. The ends were cut back, 6 bases at V and 2 bases at J, with 26 bases in the middle.

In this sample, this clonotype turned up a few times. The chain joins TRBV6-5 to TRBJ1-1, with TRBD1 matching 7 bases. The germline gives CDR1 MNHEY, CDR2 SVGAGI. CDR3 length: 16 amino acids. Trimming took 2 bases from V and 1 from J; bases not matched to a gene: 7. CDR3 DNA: TGTGCCAGCAGTTACGGAGGGACAGAGCCGAACACTGAAGCTTTCTTT. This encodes CASSYGGTEPNTEAFF.

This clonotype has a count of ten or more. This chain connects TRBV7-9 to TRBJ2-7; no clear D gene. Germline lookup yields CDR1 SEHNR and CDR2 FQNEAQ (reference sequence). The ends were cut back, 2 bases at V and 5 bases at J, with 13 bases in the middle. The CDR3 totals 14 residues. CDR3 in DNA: TGTGCCAGCAGCTTACTGGATCCACCCCACGAGCAGTACTTC. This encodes CASSLLDPPHEQYF.

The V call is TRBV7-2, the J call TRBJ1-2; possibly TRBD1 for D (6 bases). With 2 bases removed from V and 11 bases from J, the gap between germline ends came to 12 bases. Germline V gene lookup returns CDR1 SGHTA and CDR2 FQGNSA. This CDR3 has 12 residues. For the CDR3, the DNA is TGTGCCAGCAGCTTACGGGACAATGAGTACACCTTC. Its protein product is CASSLRDNEYTF.

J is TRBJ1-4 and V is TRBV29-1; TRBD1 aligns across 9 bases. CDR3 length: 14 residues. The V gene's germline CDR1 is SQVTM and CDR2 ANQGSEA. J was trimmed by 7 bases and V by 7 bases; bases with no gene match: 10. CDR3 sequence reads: CSATTGTGPEKLFF. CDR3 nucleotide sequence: TGCAGCGCTACAACCGGGACAGGGCCTGAAAAACTGTTTTTT. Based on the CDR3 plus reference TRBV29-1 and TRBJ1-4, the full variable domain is SAVISQKPSRDICQRGTSLTIQCQVDSQVTMMFWYRQQPGQSLTLIATANQGSEATYESGFVIDKFPISRPNLTFSTLTVSNMSPEDSSIYLCSATTGTGPEKLFFGSGTQLSVL.

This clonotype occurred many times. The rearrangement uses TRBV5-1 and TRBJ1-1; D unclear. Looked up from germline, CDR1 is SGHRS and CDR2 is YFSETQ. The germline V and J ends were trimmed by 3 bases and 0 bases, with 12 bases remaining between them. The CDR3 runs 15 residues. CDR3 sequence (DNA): TGCGCCAGCAGCTGGGAGGGCACCCTGAACACTGAAGCTTTCTTT. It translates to CASSWEGTLNTEAFF.

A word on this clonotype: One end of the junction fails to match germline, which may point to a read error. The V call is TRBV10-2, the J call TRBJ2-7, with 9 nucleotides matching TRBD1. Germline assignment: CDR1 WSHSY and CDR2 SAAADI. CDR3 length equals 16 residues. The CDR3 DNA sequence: TGTGCCAGCAGGGACCCCGGGACAGGGTCGAACTACGAGCAGTACTTC. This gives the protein CASRDPGTGSNYEQYF.

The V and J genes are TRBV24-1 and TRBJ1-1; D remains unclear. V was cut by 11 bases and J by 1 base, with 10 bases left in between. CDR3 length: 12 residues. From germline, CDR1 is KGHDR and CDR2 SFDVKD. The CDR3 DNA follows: TGTGCCAGCAATCGGGCGAACACTGAAGCTTTCTTT. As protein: CASNRANTEAFF.

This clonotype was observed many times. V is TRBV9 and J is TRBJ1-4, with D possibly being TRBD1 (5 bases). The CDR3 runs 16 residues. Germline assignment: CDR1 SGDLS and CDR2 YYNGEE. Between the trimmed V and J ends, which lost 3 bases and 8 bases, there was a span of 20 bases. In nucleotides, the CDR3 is TGTGCCAGCAGCGCACGGGGCGGGGTGATGTCGGAAAAACTGTTTTTT. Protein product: CASSARGGVMSEKLFF. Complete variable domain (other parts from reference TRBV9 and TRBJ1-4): DSGVTQTPKHLITATGQRVTLRCSPRSGDLSVYWYQQSLDQGLQFLIQYYNGEERAKGNILERFSAQQFPDLHSELNLSSLELGDSALYFCASSARGGVMSEKLFFGSGTQLSVL.

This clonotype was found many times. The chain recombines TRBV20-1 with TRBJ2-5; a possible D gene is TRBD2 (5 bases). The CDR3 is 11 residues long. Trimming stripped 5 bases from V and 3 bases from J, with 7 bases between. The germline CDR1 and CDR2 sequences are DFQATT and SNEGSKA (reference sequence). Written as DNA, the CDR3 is TGCAGTGCTCGGGGTAAAGAGACCCAGTACTTC. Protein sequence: CSARGKETQYF.

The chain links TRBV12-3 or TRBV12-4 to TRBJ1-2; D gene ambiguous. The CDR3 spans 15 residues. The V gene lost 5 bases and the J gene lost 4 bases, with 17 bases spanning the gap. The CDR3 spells CASSPPPHVRYGYTF. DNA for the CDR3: TGTGCCAGCAGTCCCCCCCCACACGTCCGCTATGGCTACACCTTC.

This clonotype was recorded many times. The CDR3 region is CASSLAGRSQETQYF. CDR3 bases: TGTGCCAGCAGCTTAGCCGGCAGGTCGCAAGAGACCCAGTACTTC. The rearrangement joins TRBV7-9 to TRBJ2-5, with D unclear. The CDR3 totals 15 residues. In germline, CDR1 is SEHNR, CDR2 FQNEAQ (reference sequence). Trimming took 0 bases from V and 2 from J, leaving 10 bases between them.

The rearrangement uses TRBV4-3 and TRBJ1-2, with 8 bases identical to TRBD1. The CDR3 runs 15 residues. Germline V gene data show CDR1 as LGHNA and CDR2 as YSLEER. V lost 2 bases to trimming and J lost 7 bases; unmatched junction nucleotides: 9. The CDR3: CASSQRQGQVGGYTF. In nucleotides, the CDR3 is TGCGCCAGCAGCCAAAGACAGGGGCAGGTTGGTGGCTACACCTTC.

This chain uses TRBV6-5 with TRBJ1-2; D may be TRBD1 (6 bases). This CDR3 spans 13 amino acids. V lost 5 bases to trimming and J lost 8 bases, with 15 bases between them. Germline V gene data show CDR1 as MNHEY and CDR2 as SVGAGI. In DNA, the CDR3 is TGTGCCAGCAGTGGGGGCGCAGGTCGAGGCTACACCTTC. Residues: CASSGGAGRGYTF.

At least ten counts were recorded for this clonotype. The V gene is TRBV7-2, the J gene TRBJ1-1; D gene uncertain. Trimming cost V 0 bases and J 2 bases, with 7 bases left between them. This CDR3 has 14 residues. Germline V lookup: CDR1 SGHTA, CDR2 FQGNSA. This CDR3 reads CASSLAPENTEAFF. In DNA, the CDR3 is TGTGCCAGCAGCTTAGCACCTGAAAACACTGAAGCTTTCTTT.